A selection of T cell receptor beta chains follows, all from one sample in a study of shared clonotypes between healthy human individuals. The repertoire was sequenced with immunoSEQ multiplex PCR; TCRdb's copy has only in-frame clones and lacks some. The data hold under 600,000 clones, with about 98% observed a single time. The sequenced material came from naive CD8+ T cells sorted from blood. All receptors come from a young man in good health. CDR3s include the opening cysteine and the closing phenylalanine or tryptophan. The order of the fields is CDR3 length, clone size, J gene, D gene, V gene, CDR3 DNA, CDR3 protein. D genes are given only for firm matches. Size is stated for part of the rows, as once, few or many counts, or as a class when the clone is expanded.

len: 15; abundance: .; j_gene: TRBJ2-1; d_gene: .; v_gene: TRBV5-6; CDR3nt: TGTGCCAGCAGCTTGGGTGGGCGTACCTACAATGAGCAGTTCTTC; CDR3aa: CASSLGGRTYNEQFF
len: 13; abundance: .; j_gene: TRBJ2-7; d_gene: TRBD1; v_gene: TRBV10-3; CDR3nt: TGTGCCATCAGGGGGACAGGGGCATACGAGCAGTACTTC; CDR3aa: CAIRGTGAYEQYF
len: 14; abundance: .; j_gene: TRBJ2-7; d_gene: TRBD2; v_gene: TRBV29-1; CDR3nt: TGCAGCGTTTTACTAGCGGGAGTTTCCTACGAGCAGTACTTC; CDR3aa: CSVLLAGVSYEQYF
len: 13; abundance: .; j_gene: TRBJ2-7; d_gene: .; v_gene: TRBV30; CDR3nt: TGTGCCTGGAGTGTACTGGGACAAAACGAGCAGTACTTC; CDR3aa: CAWSVLGQNEQYF
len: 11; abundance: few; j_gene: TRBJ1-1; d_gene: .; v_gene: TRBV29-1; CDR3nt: TGCAGCGTTGTGCGGAACACTGAAGCTTTCTTT; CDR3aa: CSVVRNTEAFF
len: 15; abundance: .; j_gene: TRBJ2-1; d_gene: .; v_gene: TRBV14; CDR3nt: TGTGCCAGCAGCCAAGCTAGACGGCCCCCCGATGAGCAGTTCTTC; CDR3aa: CASSQARRPPDEQFF
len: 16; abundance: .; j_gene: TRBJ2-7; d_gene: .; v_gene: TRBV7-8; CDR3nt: TGTGCCAGCAGCTTAAAAAGACAGGTCCACTCCTACGAGCAGTACTTC; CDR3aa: CASSLKRQVHSYEQYF
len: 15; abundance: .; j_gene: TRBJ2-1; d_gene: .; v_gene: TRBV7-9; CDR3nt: TGTGCCAGCAGCTTAATAGTGGGGCAGATCAATGAGCAGTTCTTC; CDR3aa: CASSLIVGQINEQFF
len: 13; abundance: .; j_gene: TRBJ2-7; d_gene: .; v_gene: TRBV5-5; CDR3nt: TGTGCCAGCAGTTTTTACCTGGGCTACGAGCAGTACTTC; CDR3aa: CASSFYLGYEQYF
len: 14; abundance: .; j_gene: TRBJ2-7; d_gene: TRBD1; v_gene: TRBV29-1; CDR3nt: TGCAGCGTTGAAGGACAGGGGACTGCCTACGAGCAGTACTTC; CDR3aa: CSVEGQGTAYEQYF
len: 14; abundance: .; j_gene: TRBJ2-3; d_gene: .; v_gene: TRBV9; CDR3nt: TGTGCCAGCAGCGTATGGGCTTCGGGGGATACGCAGTATTTT; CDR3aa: CASSVWASGDTQYF
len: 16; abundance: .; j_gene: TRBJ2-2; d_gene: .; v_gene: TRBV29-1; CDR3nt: TGCAGCGTTGTGGGTTTTGAGGGGTTAGACACCGGGGAGCTGTTTTTT; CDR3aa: CSVVGFEGLDTGELFF
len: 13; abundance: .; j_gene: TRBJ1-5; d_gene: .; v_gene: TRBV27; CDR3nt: TGTGCCAGCAGTCCCGGCCTCGGGGGGCCCCAGCATTTT; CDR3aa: CASSPGLGGPQHF
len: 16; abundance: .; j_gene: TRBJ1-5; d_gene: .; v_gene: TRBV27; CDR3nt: TGTGCCAGCAGTTTATCGGGTGGGGGGTTGGATCAGCCCCAGCATTTT; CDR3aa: CASSLSGGGLDQPQHF
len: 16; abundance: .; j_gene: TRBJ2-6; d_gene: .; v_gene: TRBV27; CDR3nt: TGTGCCAGCAGTTCGGGAGACCTCTCTGGGGCCAACGTCCTGACTTTC; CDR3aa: CASSSGDLSGANVLTF
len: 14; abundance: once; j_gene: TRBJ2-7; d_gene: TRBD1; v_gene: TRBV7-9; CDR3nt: TGTGCCAGCAGCCTACCGGACAGGGACCACGAGCAGTACTTC; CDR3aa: CASSLPDRDHEQYF
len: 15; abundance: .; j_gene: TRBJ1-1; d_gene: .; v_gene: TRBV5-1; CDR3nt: TGCGCCAGCAGCTTGGATACCGGTATGAACACTGAAGCTTTCTTT; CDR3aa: CASSLDTGMNTEAFF
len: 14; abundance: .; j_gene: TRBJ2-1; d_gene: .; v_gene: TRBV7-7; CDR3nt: TGTGCTAGCAGCTTAGGGGGTCTCTACAATGAGCAGTTCTTC; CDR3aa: CASSLGGLYNEQFF
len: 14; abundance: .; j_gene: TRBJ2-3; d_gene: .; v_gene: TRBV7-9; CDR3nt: TGTGCCAGCAGCTCCCCATGGGTCACAGATACGCAGTATTTT; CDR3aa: CASSSPWVTDTQYF
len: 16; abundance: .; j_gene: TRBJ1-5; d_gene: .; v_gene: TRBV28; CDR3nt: TGTGCCAGCAGTTTAAATTTAGGGGCAGCCTATCAGCCCCAGCATTTT; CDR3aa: CASSLNLGAAYQPQHF
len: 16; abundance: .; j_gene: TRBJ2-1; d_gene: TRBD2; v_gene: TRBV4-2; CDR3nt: TGTGCCAGCAGCCAAGAGGGACTAGCGGCCAACAATGAGCAGTTCTTC; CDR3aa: CASSQEGLAANNEQFF
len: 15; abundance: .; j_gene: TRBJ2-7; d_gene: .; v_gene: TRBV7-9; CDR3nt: TGTGCCAGCAGCCCAAGTAGGACACCTTCCTACGAGCAGTACTTC; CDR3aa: CASSPSRTPSYEQYF
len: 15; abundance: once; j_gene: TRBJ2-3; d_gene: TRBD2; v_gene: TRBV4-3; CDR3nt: TGCGCCAGCACCCAAGACGGGAGGAACACAGATACGCAGTATTTT; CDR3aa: CASTQDGRNTDTQYF
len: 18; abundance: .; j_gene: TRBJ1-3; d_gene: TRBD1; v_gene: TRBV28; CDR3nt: TGTGCCAGCAGTTCCAGACAGGGCCATCTTACTCGTGGAAACACCATATATTTT; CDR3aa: CASSSRQGHLTRGNTIYF
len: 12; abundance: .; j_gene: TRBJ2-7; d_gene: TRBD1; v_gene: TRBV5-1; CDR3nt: TGCGCCAGCAGCTATGGGACAGGGGACAAGTACTTC; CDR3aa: CASSYGTGDKYF
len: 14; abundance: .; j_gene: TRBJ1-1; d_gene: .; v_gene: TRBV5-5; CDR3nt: TGTGCCAGCAGCACGGTAACAGGGAACACTGAAGCTTTCTTT; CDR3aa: CASSTVTGNTEAFF
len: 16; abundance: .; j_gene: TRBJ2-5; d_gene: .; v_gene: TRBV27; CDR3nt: TGTGCCAGCAGTTTCTCTTGGCGTCCGGAGGGAGAGACCCAGTACTTC; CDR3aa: CASSFSWRPEGETQYF
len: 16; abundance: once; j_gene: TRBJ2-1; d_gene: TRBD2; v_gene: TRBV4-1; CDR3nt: TGCGCCAGCAGCCTTAGGACTAGCGGGGCGCTGGACGAGCAGTTCTTC; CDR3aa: CASSLRTSGALDEQFF